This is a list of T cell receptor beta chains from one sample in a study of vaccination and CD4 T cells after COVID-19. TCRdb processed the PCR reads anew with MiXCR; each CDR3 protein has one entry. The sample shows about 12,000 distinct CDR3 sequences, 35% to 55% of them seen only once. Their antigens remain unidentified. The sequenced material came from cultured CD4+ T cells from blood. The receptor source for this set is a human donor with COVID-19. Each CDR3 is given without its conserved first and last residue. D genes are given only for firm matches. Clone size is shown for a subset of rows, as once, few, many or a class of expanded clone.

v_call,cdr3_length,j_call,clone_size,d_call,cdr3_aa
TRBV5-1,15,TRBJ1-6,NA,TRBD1,ASSLGGTGMSNSPLH
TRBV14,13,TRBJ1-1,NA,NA,ASSLPGTKNTEAF
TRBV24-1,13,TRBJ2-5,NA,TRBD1,ATSEGTGGEETQY
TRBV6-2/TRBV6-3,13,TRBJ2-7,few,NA,AISTRGGTAYEQY
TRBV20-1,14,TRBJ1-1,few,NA,SARGEGRTENTEAF
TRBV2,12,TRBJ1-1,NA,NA,ASSERVMNAEAF
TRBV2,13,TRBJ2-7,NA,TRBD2,ASSRTSGGSYEQY
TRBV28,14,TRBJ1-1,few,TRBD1,ASSSGTGGFRTEAF
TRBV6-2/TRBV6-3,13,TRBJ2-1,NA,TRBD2,ASSLKRDLNNEQF
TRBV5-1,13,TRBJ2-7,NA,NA,ASSKHMTELYEQY
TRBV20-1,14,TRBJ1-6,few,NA,SARDSTLLYNSPLH
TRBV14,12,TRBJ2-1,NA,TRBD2,ASSGLGSYNEQF
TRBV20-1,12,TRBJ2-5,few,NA,SAGPGASQETQY
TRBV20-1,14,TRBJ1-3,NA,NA,SAPYSLTGSGNTIY
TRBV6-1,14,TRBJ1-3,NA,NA,ASMDPGASSGNTIY
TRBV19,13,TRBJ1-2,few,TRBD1,ASSPGQLYTYGYT
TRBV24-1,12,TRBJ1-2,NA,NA,ATSDFYRDYGYT
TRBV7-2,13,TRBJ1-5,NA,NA,ASSLATDSSQPQH
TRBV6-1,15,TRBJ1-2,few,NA,ASSEMAGILISYGYT
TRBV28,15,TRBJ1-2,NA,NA,ASSFVLPNNGDYGYT
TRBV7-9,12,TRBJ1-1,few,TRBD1,ASSPGTGTTEAF